The rows below give T cell receptor beta chains drawn from one sample of a study of CD8 T cells in ankylosing spondylitis. MiXCR, run by TCRdb on the 5' RACE reads, gives a single entry per CDR3 protein. Counted here are some 130,000 distinct CDR3 sequences, more than 9.5% occurring once; the ten biggest clones make up around 4.1%. Specimen: blood, either unsorted or a sorted T cell fraction (not recorded which). These receptors all come from a female donor with ankylosing spondylitis or in good health (not recorded which). Each CDR3 is given with its conserved first and last residue. A D gene is named only where the DNA matches it firmly. Clone size is given for some rows only: seen once, a few or many times, or a class if the clone is expanded.

cdr3_aa: CASSNGVQGRNANTEAFF
cdr3_nt: TGCGCCAGCAGCAATGGAGTTCAGGGTAGGAATGCGAACACTGAAGCTTTCTTT
d_call: .
clone_size: few
j_call: TRBJ1-1
v_call: TRBV5-1

cdr3_aa: CASSPPGVGELFF
cdr3_nt: TGTGCCAGCAGCCCCCCCGGGGTAGGGGAGCTGTTTTTT
d_call: .
clone_size: many
j_call: TRBJ2-2
v_call: TRBV3-1

cdr3_aa: CASSFQNPYEQYF
cdr3_nt: TGTGCCAGCAGTTTCCAGAACCCCTACGAGCAGTACTTC
d_call: .
clone_size: .
j_call: TRBJ2-7
v_call: TRBV7-2

cdr3_aa: CASSQLSVNTGELFF
cdr3_nt: TGTGCCAGCAGCCAATTGTCCGTGAACACCGGGGAGCTGTTTTTT
d_call: .
clone_size: few
j_call: TRBJ2-2
v_call: TRBV3-1

cdr3_aa: CASSSHLSGTEAFF
cdr3_nt: TGTGCCAGTAGTTCTCACCTCTCCGGGACTGAAGCTTTCTTT
d_call: .
clone_size: many
j_call: TRBJ1-1
v_call: TRBV19

cdr3_aa: CTFSSVQGASQEPNEKLFF
cdr3_nt: TGTACCTTCAGCTCCGTGCAGGGGGCCTCCCAAGAACCCAATGAAAAACTGTTTTTT
d_call: TRBD1
clone_size: once
j_call: TRBJ1-4
v_call: TRBV6-4

cdr3_aa: CASGGQGRSGNTIYF
cdr3_nt: TGTGCCAGCGGCGGTCAGGGGCGCTCTGGAAACACCATATATTTT
d_call: .
clone_size: many
j_call: TRBJ1-3
v_call: TRBV3-1

cdr3_aa: CASGLQLNTEAFF
cdr3_nt: TGTGCCAGTGGGTTGCAGCTAAACACTGAAGCTTTCTTT
d_call: .
clone_size: many
j_call: TRBJ1-1
v_call: TRBV12-3/TRBV12-4

cdr3_aa: CASSLVGQGYNEQFF
cdr3_nt: TGCGCCAGCAGCTTGGTGGGGCAGGGGTACAATGAGCAGTTCTTC
d_call: .
clone_size: many
j_call: TRBJ2-1
v_call: TRBV5-1

cdr3_aa: CASRLTGSGNTIYF
cdr3_nt: TGTGCCAGCAGGCTGACGGGCTCTGGAAACACCATATATTTT
d_call: .
clone_size: many
j_call: TRBJ1-3
v_call: TRBV6-1

cdr3_aa: CASSKVGQVDSNQPQHF
cdr3_nt: TGTGCCAGCAGCAAAGTGGGTCAAGTGGATAGCAATCAGCCCCAGCATTTT
d_call: .
clone_size: many
j_call: TRBJ1-5
v_call: TRBV21-1

cdr3_aa: CSVGTDGYTF
cdr3_nt: TGCAGCGTCGGCACGGATGGCTACACCTTC
d_call: .
clone_size: many
j_call: TRBJ1-2
v_call: TRBV29-1

cdr3_aa: CASSLEGDTQYF
cdr3_nt: TGTGCCAGCAGTTTAGAGGGAGATACGCAGTATTTT
d_call: .
clone_size: many
j_call: TRBJ2-3
v_call: TRBV5-1

cdr3_aa: CASSSTPTGELFF
cdr3_nt: TGTGCCAGTAGCTCCACGCCCACCGGGGAGCTGTTTTTT
d_call: .
clone_size: .
j_call: TRBJ2-2
v_call: TRBV13

cdr3_aa: CSVGYKSSYNEQFF
cdr3_nt: TGCAGCGTCGGTTATAAGAGCTCCTACAATGAGCAGTTCTTC
d_call: .
clone_size: many
j_call: TRBJ2-1
v_call: TRBV29-1

cdr3_aa: CASRTGQGAEAFF
cdr3_nt: TGTGCCAGCAGAACCGGACAGGGGGCTGAAGCTTTCTTT
d_call: TRBD1
clone_size: many
j_call: TRBJ1-1
v_call: TRBV7-8

cdr3_aa: CASSASGGYTEAFF
cdr3_nt: TGCGCCAGCAGCGCCTCGGGGGGCTACACTGAAGCTTTCTTT
d_call: .
clone_size: many
j_call: TRBJ1-1
v_call: TRBV5-1

cdr3_aa: CASSPFGNIQYF
cdr3_nt: TGTGCCAGCAGCCCGTTCGGAAACATTCAGTACTTC
d_call: .
clone_size: many
j_call: TRBJ2-4
v_call: TRBV7-9

cdr3_aa: CASSEGGAGELFF
cdr3_nt: TGTGCCAGCAGCGAAGGGGGGGCCGGGGAGCTGTTTTTT
d_call: .
clone_size: many
j_call: TRBJ2-2
v_call: TRBV12-3/TRBV12-4

cdr3_aa: CASSLVPGELFF
cdr3_nt: TGTGCCAGCAGCTTGGTGCCCGGGGAGCTGTTTTTT
d_call: .
clone_size: many
j_call: TRBJ2-2
v_call: TRBV5-5

cdr3_aa: CASSTRGGAQYF
cdr3_nt: TGTGCCAGCAGTACTAGGGGAGGAGCCCAGTACTTC
d_call: .
clone_size: many
j_call: TRBJ2-5
v_call: TRBV12-3/TRBV12-4

cdr3_aa: CASTHVWYQQFF
cdr3_nt: TGTGCCAGCACCCATGTCTGGTATCAGCAGTTCTTC
d_call: .
clone_size: many
j_call: TRBJ2-1
v_call: TRBV6-5

cdr3_aa: CSAMDRGGLKQFF
cdr3_nt: TGCAGTGCAATGGACAGGGGAGGTTTGAAGCAGTTCTTC
d_call: TRBD1
clone_size: many
j_call: TRBJ2-1
v_call: TRBV20-1

cdr3_aa: CASSVNRGSETQYF
cdr3_nt: TGTGCCAGCAGCGTCAACAGGGGTTCCGAGACCCAGTACTTC
d_call: TRBD1
clone_size: many
j_call: TRBJ2-5
v_call: TRBV7-7

cdr3_aa: CASSRGFDSPLHF
cdr3_nt: TGCGCCAGCAGCAGGGGGTTTGATTCACCCCTCCACTTT
d_call: .
clone_size: many
j_call: TRBJ1-6
v_call: TRBV5-1

cdr3_aa: CASSPIQGNYGYTF
cdr3_nt: TGCGCCAGCAGCCCGATCCAGGGTAACTATGGCTACACCTTC
d_call: .
clone_size: many
j_call: TRBJ1-2
v_call: TRBV5-1

cdr3_aa: CSAAASGPPSYNEQFF
cdr3_nt: TGCAGTGCTGCCGCCTCAGGTCCACCTTCCTACAATGAGCAGTTCTTC
d_call: .
clone_size: many
j_call: TRBJ2-1
v_call: TRBV20-1

cdr3_aa: CASSPSRRQARNTEAFF
cdr3_nt: TGTGCCAGCAGCCCCTCGAGGCGCCAGGCGAGGAACACTGAAGCTTTCTTT
d_call: .
clone_size: .
j_call: TRBJ1-1
v_call: TRBV7-9

cdr3_aa: CASSLFQGNNEQFF
cdr3_nt: TGTGCCAGCAGTTTATTTCAGGGAAACAATGAGCAGTTCTTC
d_call: .
clone_size: many
j_call: TRBJ2-1
v_call: TRBV27

cdr3_aa: CSAKTRGTYNEQFF
cdr3_nt: TGCAGTGCTAAGACTAGGGGGACGTACAATGAGCAGTTCTTC
d_call: .
clone_size: many
j_call: TRBJ2-1
v_call: TRBV20-1

cdr3_aa: CAIGPGPTTDTQYF
cdr3_nt: TGTGCCATCGGCCCCGGGCCTACCACAGATACGCAGTATTTT
d_call: .
clone_size: .
j_call: TRBJ2-3
v_call: TRBV7-2

cdr3_aa: CTSSLVQGISSYNSPLHF
cdr3_nt: TGTACCAGCAGCCTCGTACAGGGGATTAGCTCCTATAATTCACCCCTCCACTTT
d_call: TRBD1
clone_size: many
j_call: TRBJ1-6
v_call: TRBV12-3/TRBV12-4

cdr3_aa: CASSTGQGLHTDTQYF
cdr3_nt: TGTGCCAGCAGCACAGGTCAAGGACTTCACACAGATACGCAGTATTTT
d_call: .
clone_size: many
j_call: TRBJ2-3
v_call: TRBV5-4

cdr3_aa: CASSLVGGFTEAFF
cdr3_nt: TGTGCCAGCAGCTTAGTAGGGGGGTTCACTGAAGCTTTCTTT
d_call: .
clone_size: many
j_call: TRBJ1-1
v_call: TRBV7-8

cdr3_aa: CASANRGNEKLFF
cdr3_nt: TGTGCCAGCGCCAACAGGGGTAATGAAAAACTGTTTTTT
d_call: TRBD1
clone_size: many
j_call: TRBJ1-4
v_call: TRBV3-1

cdr3_aa: CASKGWDTEAFF
cdr3_nt: TGTGCCAGTAAGGGATGGGACACTGAAGCTTTCTTT
d_call: .
clone_size: .
j_call: TRBJ1-1
v_call: TRBV6-6

cdr3_aa: CASGQGAADTQYF
cdr3_nt: TGTGCCAGCGGGCAGGGGGCTGCAGATACGCAGTATTTT
d_call: TRBD1
clone_size: .
j_call: TRBJ2-3
v_call: TRBV6-1

cdr3_aa: CASSLESSGNTIYF
cdr3_nt: TGTGCCAGCAGCTTAGAAAGCTCTGGAAACACCATATATTTT
d_call: .
clone_size: .
j_call: TRBJ1-3
v_call: TRBV7-9

cdr3_aa: CASSSFGQRPDTQYF
cdr3_nt: TGCGCCAGCAGCTCCTTCGGGCAGCGACCAGATACGCAGTATTTT
d_call: .
clone_size: many
j_call: TRBJ2-3
v_call: TRBV5-1

cdr3_aa: CASRRGGDEVGAETQYF
cdr3_nt: TGTGCCAGCAGAAGAGGGGGGGACGAGGTTGGGGCCGAGACCCAGTACTTC
d_call: .
clone_size: many
j_call: TRBJ2-5
v_call: TRBV5-4

cdr3_aa: CASSERRTGELFF
cdr3_nt: TGTGCCAGCAGTGAGCGACGAACCGGGGAGCTGTTTTTT
d_call: .
clone_size: few
j_call: TRBJ2-2
v_call: TRBV2

cdr3_aa: CASSQEGGDRRGADWNTEAFF
cdr3_nt: TGTGCCAGCAGCCAAGAAGGGGGGGATAGGCGCGGAGCCGACTGGAACACTGAAGCTTTCTTT
d_call: .
clone_size: many
j_call: TRBJ1-1
v_call: TRBV14

cdr3_aa: CASSLAPGRIGDTQYF
cdr3_nt: TGTGCCAGCAGCTTAGCGCCCGGGAGGATCGGAGATACGCAGTATTTT
d_call: TRBD2
clone_size: many
j_call: TRBJ2-3
v_call: TRBV7-2

cdr3_aa: CASSTDRGNAYEQYF
cdr3_nt: TGTGCCAGCAGCACGGACAGGGGGAATGCCTACGAGCAGTACTTC
d_call: TRBD1
clone_size: many
j_call: TRBJ2-7
v_call: TRBV11-2

cdr3_aa: CSAWGGRPYNEQFF
cdr3_nt: TGCAGTGCCTGGGGCGGGAGACCCTACAATGAGCAGTTCTTC
d_call: TRBD2
clone_size: many
j_call: TRBJ2-1
v_call: TRBV20-1

cdr3_aa: CASSQGIVQGGQPQHF
cdr3_nt: TGTGCCAGCAGCCAAGGAATTGTGCAGGGTGGTCAGCCCCAGCATTTT
d_call: .
clone_size: many
j_call: TRBJ1-5
v_call: TRBV3-1

cdr3_aa: CASSYGEVLYNEQFF
cdr3_nt: TGTGCCAGCAGCTACGGAGAGGTATTATACAATGAGCAGTTCTTC
d_call: .
clone_size: .
j_call: TRBJ2-1
v_call: TRBV7-3

cdr3_aa: CASTSSGLTDTQYF
cdr3_nt: TGTGCCAGCACCTCAAGCGGGCTCACAGATACGCAGTATTTT
d_call: .
clone_size: many
j_call: TRBJ2-3
v_call: TRBV5-6

cdr3_aa: CASSFSGGTDTQYF
cdr3_nt: TGCGCCAGCAGCTTCAGCGGGGGCACAGATACGCAGTATTTT
d_call: TRBD2
clone_size: many
j_call: TRBJ2-3
v_call: TRBV5-1

cdr3_aa: CSARDTQQTHAQYF
cdr3_nt: TGCAGTGCTAGAGATACCCAGCAGACCCACGCCCAGTACTTC
d_call: .
clone_size: many
j_call: TRBJ2-5
v_call: TRBV20-1

cdr3_aa: CASSWIGNTGELFF
cdr3_nt: TGTGCCAGCAGTTGGATCGGCAACACCGGGGAGCTGTTTTTT
d_call: .
clone_size: many
j_call: TRBJ2-2
v_call: TRBV2

cdr3_aa: CASRTSGNEQFF
cdr3_nt: TGTGCCAGCCGGACTAGCGGAAATGAGCAGTTCTTC
d_call: TRBD2
clone_size: many
j_call: TRBJ2-1
v_call: TRBV7-8

cdr3_aa: CASSQDRNRADSPLHF
cdr3_nt: TGCGCCAGCAGCCAAGATAGAAACAGGGCGGATTCACCCCTCCACTTT
d_call: .
clone_size: many
j_call: TRBJ1-6
v_call: TRBV4-1

cdr3_aa: CASSQGRHSPLHF
cdr3_nt: TGTGCCAGCAGCCAGGGCCGACATTCACCCCTCCACTTT
d_call: .
clone_size: many
j_call: TRBJ1-6
v_call: TRBV3-1